This T cell receptor (beta chain) emerged from a study of persistence of HIV-infected CD4 T cells. V lost 4 bases to trimming and J lost 8 bases, with 23 bases between them. The CDR3 runs 16 residues. The V gene's germline CDR1 is SEHNR and CDR2 FQNEAQ (reference sequence). Remarks on this clone: Antigen specificity is unknown.

Cells were stimulated with overlapping HIV-1 Gag 15-mer peptides. CD40L/CD69 double-negative CD45RO-high memory CD4+ T cells were collected. The immunoSEQ assay was version 4, run in survey mode. TCRdb's copy holds only in-frame clones and misses some; the assay was immunoSEQ multiplex PCR. This table has just under 65,000 clones, less than 85% appearing once. Specimen: CD4+ T cells sorted from PBMCs after approximately 19-hour stimulation, collected from a patient who received antiretroviral therapy. This sequence joins TRBV7-9 and TRBJ1-2; TRBD1 might be the D (5 bases). This receptor was taken from an adult man with HIV who was CMV-seropositive. The CDR3 sequence: CASSSLEQAFSQGYTF. The CDR3 DNA reads as TGTGCCAGCAGCTCACTCGAACAGGCTTTCTCGCAGGGCTACACCTTC. Drawing the rest from reference TRBV7-9 and TRBJ1-2, the complete variable domain is DTGVSQNPRHKITKRGQNVTFRCDPISEHNRLYWYRQTLGQGPEFLTYFQNEAQLEKSRLLSDRFSAERPKGSFSTLEIQRTEQGDSAMYLCASSSLEQAFSQGYTFGSGTRLTVV.